Listed here are 28 T cell receptor beta chains from one sample, sequenced in a study of response to subunit inactivated influenza vaccine. In TCRdb, the RT-PCR reads were re-called with MiXCR into one record per CDR3 protein. The table records about 480,000 distinct CDR3 sequences, about a tenth of them present only once. Sequencing used PBMCs from blood, obtained more than 35 days after vaccination. These receptor sequences come from a man in his forties or fifties who received an inactivated influenza vaccine.

Concerning this clonotype itself: The junction departs from the called germline gene at one end, perhaps through a read error. The chain uses TRBV6-1 and TRBJ2-5; D remains ambiguous. Germline CDR1 reads MNHNS; CDR2 reads SASEGT. The CDR3 spans 14 residues. DNA of the CDR3: TGTGCCAGCAGTGAAGCCTGGATTCGAGAGACCCATTACTTC. It codes for CASSEAWIRETHYF.

This clonotype was counted a few times. This chain links TRBV25-1 with TRBJ2-1; D is ambiguous. Per germline, CDR1 MGHDK and CDR2 SYGVNS. The CDR3 has 13 residues. V lost 3 bases, J lost 9 bases, and 12 bases lay in between. CDR3 region: CASSDTGYGEQFF. The DNA for the CDR3 is TGTGCCAGCAGTGATACCGGCTACGGTGAGCAGTTCTTC.

This clonotype has only a few counts. The V and J genes are TRBV4-3 and TRBJ2-1; no definite D call. This CDR3 contains 14 residues. The V gene lost 1 base and the J gene lost 5 bases, with 9 bases spanning the gap. CDR1 LGHNA and CDR2 YSLEER come from the germline V gene. The CDR3 DNA reads as TGCGCCAGCAGCCAAGCTGGAATAGACAATGAGCAGTTCTTC. It specifies CASSQAGIDNEQFF.

This clonotype was seen repeatedly, ten times or more. This CDR3 is CSARFLTLGSVNGETQYF. The CDR3 nucleotides are TGCAGTGCTAGATTCCTCACGCTTGGTTCGGTTAATGGAGAGACCCAGTACTTC. This chain joins TRBV20-1 and TRBJ2-5; no reliable D call. The CDR3 has 18 amino acids. In germline, CDR1 is DFQATT, CDR2 SNEGSKA (reference sequence). V lost 2 bases to trimming and J lost 4 bases, with 26 bases between them.

This clonotype was seen repeatedly, ten times or more. The chain combines TRBV3-1 with TRBJ1-4; D is uncertain. V lost 0 bases and J 10 bases, leaving 15 bases between the germline ends. Germline CDR1 reads LGHDT; CDR2 reads YNNKEL (reference sequence). This CDR3 is 15 amino acids long. The CDR3 reads CASSQDLTPGLKLFF. CDR3 in DNA: TGTGCCAGCAGCCAAGACCTGACTCCGGGATTAAAACTGTTTTTT.

The V gene is TRBV5-1, the J gene TRBJ1-2, with a tentative D call TRBD1 (5 bases). Germline assignment: CDR1 SGHRS and CDR2 YFSETQ. The CDR3 contains 14 residues. Deletions cut 0 bases from V and 5 bases from J, with 11 bases between. In DNA, the CDR3 is TGCGCCAGCAGCTTGGGGGCCGAGGGGTATGGCTACACCTTC. Protein sequence: CASSLGAEGYGYTF.

This clonotype has only a few counts. The V call is TRBV29-1, the J call TRBJ2-1, with TRBD1 matching 7 bases. Trimming at V came to 2 bases and at J to 7 bases, leaving 14 bases not matched to a gene. Germline loops: CDR1 SQVTM, CDR2 ANQGSEA. CDR3 length: 16 residues. The CDR3 nucleotides are TGCAGCGTTGAATATAATCGGGGCAGGGGGAAGAATGAGCAGTTCTTC. This encodes CSVEYNRGRGKNEQFF.

The gene calls are TRBV21-1 and TRBJ2-4; TRBD1, the D gene given by the table, was not confirmed from the DNA. TRBV21-1 is recorded as a pseudogene. The length of the CDR3 is 17 residues. The CDR3 coding sequence is TGTGCCAGCAGCTCCCGGTCGGAGAGGGGGGCCAAAAACATTCAGTACTTC. It encodes CASSSRSERGAKNIQYF.

This clonotype has only a few counts. This chain joins TRBV30 and TRBJ2-7; unclear D gene. CDR1 GTSNPN and CDR2 SVGIG come from the germline V gene (reference sequence). V shed 5 bases and J shed 3 bases, with 14 bases lying between them. The CDR3 runs to 13 residues. CDR3 sequence (DNA): TGTGCCTGGGACGGAGATGATGACTACGAGCAGTACTTC. Its translation is CAWDGDDDYEQYF.

The V call is TRBV27, the J call TRBJ1-1, with D tentatively TRBD1 (5 bases). V lost 6 bases and J 1 base, leaving 12 bases between the germline ends. Per germline, CDR1 MNHEY and CDR2 SMNVEV (reference sequence). The CDR3 spans 14 residues. The CDR3 loop is CASRRGSGNTEAFF. For the CDR3, the DNA is TGTGCCAGCAGGAGGGGCTCGGGGAACACTGAAGCTTTCTTT.

V and J are TRBV7-2 and TRBJ2-5; either TRBD1 or TRBD2 may supply D (6 bases each). The germline CDR1 and CDR2 sequences are SGHTA and FQGNSA. V lost 5 bases and J lost 5, with 21 bases in between. The CDR3 spans 16 residues. The CDR3, as DNA: TGTGCCAGCAGCCCCCTGGGTAACAGGAGGGGGGAGACCCAGTACTTC. Its translation is CASSPLGNRRGETQYF.

This clonotype was picked up a small number of times. This CDR3 is CASTATGKAFF. The DNA of the CDR3 is TGTGCCAGCACGGCAACAGGAAAAGCTTTCTTT. This chain uses TRBV2 with TRBJ1-1; maybe TRBD1 (5 bases). CDR3 size: 11 residues. Germline-derived CDR1 and CDR2 are SNHLY and FYNNEI. Deletions cut 7 bases from V and 9 bases from J, with 12 bases between.

This clonotype was counted between two and nine times. The rearrangement joins TRBV7-2 to TRBJ1-1; a possible D gene is TRBD1 (6 bases). Per the germline V gene, CDR1 is SGHTA and CDR2 is FQGNSA. This CDR3 region has 17 residues. V shed 0 bases and J shed 4 bases, with 18 bases lying between them. In DNA form, the CDR3 reads TGTGCCAGCAGCTTAGCGCCTCAAACAGGGCCGGGCACTGAAGCTTTCTTT. This encodes CASSLAPQTGPGTEAFF.

This clonotype was observed many times. In nucleotides, the CDR3 is TGTGCCAGCAGCGCGGGGGGGAACACTGAAGCTTTCTTT. Its protein is CASSAGGNTEAFF. The genes are TRBV9 and TRBJ1-1; possibly TRBD1 for D (5 bases). Germline CDR1 SGDLS, CDR2 YYNGEE. This CDR3 region has 13 residues. Trimming took off 3 bases at V and 1 base at J, with 7 bases between the two ends.

This clonotype was found many times. This chain links TRBV7-2 with TRBJ2-7, with 9 bases identical to TRBD1. V dropped 1 base and J dropped 3; count of bases not matched to a gene: 4. This CDR3 has 15 residues. CDR1 and CDR2 from the germline V gene are SGHTA and FQGNSA. In nucleotides, the CDR3 is TGTGCCAGCAGCTTAGGGAGACAGGGGGTCTACGAGCAGTACTTC. Its translation: CASSLGRQGVYEQYF.

This chain joins TRBV12-5 and TRBJ2-3; 7 nucleotides line up with TRBD2. V lost 1 base and J lost 4; bases outside the gene matches: 8. This CDR3 is built from 16 residues. Germline lookup yields CDR1 LGHNT and CDR2 FRNRAP. CDR3 amino acids: CASGLGVSTSADTQYF. The DNA for the CDR3 is TGTGCTAGTGGTTTGGGTGTTTCTACTAGCGCAGATACGCAGTATTTT.

The table lists this clonotype with a few counts. The rearrangement links TRBV10-1 to TRBJ2-3; a weak D match, TRBD2 (6 bases). With 5 bases removed from V and 0 bases from J, the gap between germline ends came to 15 bases. There are 16 residues in the CDR3. Germline CDR1 is WNHNN and CDR2 is SYGVQD (reference sequence). The CDR3 nucleotides read TGCGCCAGCAGTCCGGGACTTCGAACTAGCACAGATACGCAGTATTTT. Translated: CASSPGLRTSTDTQYF.

This clonotype was observed at least ten times. V gene TRBV5-1 combines with J gene TRBJ2-1; 7 bases agree with TRBD1. The CDR3 is 13 residues long. Per germline, CDR1 SGHRS and CDR2 YFSETQ. V dropped 9 bases and J dropped 5; count of bases not matched to a gene: 8. CDR3 nucleotide sequence: TGCGCCAATACACAGGGGTTGGACAATGAGCAGTTCTTC. This sequence encodes CANTQGLDNEQFF.

This clonotype was observed a few times. The chain uses TRBV7-9 and TRBJ2-7; the D gene is possibly TRBD2 (6 bases). V lost 4 bases, J lost 3 bases, and 10 bases lay in between. The length of the CDR3 is 13 residues. From germline, CDR1 is SEHNR and CDR2 FQNEAQ (reference sequence). The CDR3 region is CASSSGSLYEQYF. The DNA of the CDR3 is TGTGCCAGCAGCTCCGGGAGCCTCTACGAGCAGTACTTC.

The chain employs TRBV7-9 and TRBJ2-7; 8 bases map to TRBD1. V lost 4 bases and J lost 3; bases outside the gene matches: 11. The CDR3 has 16 amino acids. The germline V gene has CDR1 SEHNR and CDR2 FQNEAQ (reference sequence). CDR3 bases: TGTGCCAGCAGCTACGTCGGACAGGGCTTGCGCTACGAGCAGTACTTC. Translated, it gives CASSYVGQGLRYEQYF.

There are many counts of this clonotype. The chain couples TRBV28 to TRBJ2-4, with D perhaps matching TRBD2 (6 bases). Germline V gene data show CDR1 as MDHEN and CDR2 as SYDVKM. The ends were cut back, 2 bases at V and 10 bases at J, with 9 bases in the middle. The CDR3 consists of 12 residues. CDR3: CASSLPGTIQYF. CDR3 bases: TGTGCCAGCAGTTTACCCGGGACTATTCAGTACTTC.

This clonotype was seen a few times. This chain connects TRBV5-1 to TRBJ1-6; D is unclear. The length of the CDR3 is 14 residues. Germline CDR1 reads SGHRS; CDR2 reads YFSETQ. The V end lost 0 bases, the J end lost 5 bases, and 6 bases lay between the germline ends. The CDR3 bases are TGCGCCAGCAGCTTGGGGCCAGATAATTCACCCCTCCACTTT. It specifies CASSLGPDNSPLHF.

Ten or more counts support this clonotype. The DNA for the CDR3 is TGCAGTGCTAGCGGGAGGGCCTTAAATGAGCAGTTCTTC. It encodes CSASGRALNEQFF. The genes are TRBV20-1 and TRBJ2-1; 8 bases map to TRBD2. Germline V CDR1 and CDR2: DFQATT, SNEGSKA (reference sequence). This CDR3 region has 13 residues. V dropped 3 bases and J dropped 7; count of bases not matched to a gene: 5.

The chain joins TRBV7-9 to TRBJ2-7, with 11 bases fitting TRBD2. The junction had 4 bases not matched to a gene; V was cut back by 3 bases and J by 3 bases. Germline CDR1 is SEHNR and CDR2 is FQNEAQ (reference sequence). The CDR3 runs to 15 residues. CDR3 bases: TGTGCCAGCAGCTTCCTAGCGGGGGGAAACTACGAGCAGTACTTC. It codes for CASSFLAGGNYEQYF.

This clonotype was counted ten times or more. This chain connects TRBV5-1 to TRBJ2-7; 8 bases align to TRBD1. The CDR3 runs to 15 residues. Germline V gives CDR1 SGHRS, CDR2 YFSETQ. The V and J ends lost 6 bases and 1 base, in that order; junction bases with no gene match: 9. CDR3 protein: CASTPGGLASYEQYF. The CDR3 bases are TGCGCCAGCACCCCAGGGGGCCTGGCATCCTACGAGCAGTACTTC. Together with reference TRBV5-1 and TRBJ2-7, the CDR3 gives the full variable domain: KAGVTQTPRYLIKTRGQQVTLSCSPISGHRSVSWYQQTPGQGLQFLFEYFSETQRNKGNFPGRFSGRQFSNSRSEMNVSTLELGDSALYLCASTPGGLASYEQYFGPGTRLTVT.

This chain joins TRBV5-1 and TRBJ2-3; TRBD1 might be the D (5 bases). This CDR3 contains 15 residues. Germline loops: CDR1 SGHRS, CDR2 YFSETQ. V was trimmed by 2 bases and J by 5 bases, leaving 15 bases between them. The CDR3 coding sequence is TGCGCCAGCAGCTTAGATGGGGCTGGCATAGATACGCAGTATTTT. Translation gives CASSLDGAGIDTQYF.

The chain couples TRBV12-3 or TRBV12-4 to TRBJ2-5; TRBD2 matches at 8 bases. The CDR3 consists of 15 residues. The V and J ends lost 5 bases and 6 bases, in that order; junction bases with no gene match: 11. CDR3 DNA: TGTGCCAGCAGTCCCAGCGGGGGTTCCATCCAGACCCAGTACTTC. Its translation: CASSPSGGSIQTQYF.

Only a few counts were recorded for this clonotype. The genes are TRBV5-1 and TRBJ1-4; 10 positions agree with TRBD1. The CDR3 length is 15 residues. The germline gives CDR1 SGHRS, CDR2 YFSETQ. V lost 3 bases to trimming and J lost 7 bases; unmatched junction nucleotides: 6. Here the CDR3 reads CASSWGTGDGEKLFF. The CDR3 nucleotides read TGCGCCAGCAGCTGGGGGACAGGGGATGGTGAAAAACTGTTTTTT.